Listed below are T cell receptor beta chains from one sample, sequenced in a study of shared clonotypes between healthy human individuals. The assay was immunoSEQ multiplex PCR, and TCRdb's table has in-frame clones only and misses some. The table lists fewer than 1 million clones, about 96% of them singletons. The sequencing input was naive CD8+ T cells sorted from blood. The receptors were sampled from a man aged 25 to 40 in good health. CDR3s include the opening cysteine and the closing phenylalanine or tryptophan. A D gene is named only where the DNA matches it firmly. The size entry is marked missing in some rows and otherwise reads once, few, many or a size class.

D gene	V gene	J gene	clone size	CDR3 DNA	CDR3 protein
TRBD2	TRBV7-9	TRBJ2-2	NA	TGTGCCAGCAGCTCGGGGGGACCTGGGGAGCTGTTTTTT	CASSSGGPGELFF
NA	TRBV5-4	TRBJ1-1	NA	TGTGCCAGCAGTCAAGGACAGAGGAACACTGAAGCTTTCTTT	CASSQGQRNTEAFF
TRBD1	TRBV4-1	TRBJ2-7	NA	TGCGCCAGCAGCCAAGTCGACAGGGGCCACGAGCAGTACTTC	CASSQVDRGHEQYF
TRBD1	TRBV4-3	TRBJ2-7	NA	TGCGCCAGCAGCCAATCCACGGGACAGAGAAGCTACGAGCAGTACTTC	CASSQSTGQRSYEQYF
NA	TRBV7-9	TRBJ2-2	NA	TGTGCCAGCAGCTTAACCACCGGGGAGCTGTTTTTT	CASSLTTGELFF
NA	TRBV6-5	TRBJ2-7	NA	TGTGCCAGCAGTTACCAGGTTGGGGCCCGCGAGCAGTACTTC	CASSYQVGAREQYF
NA	TRBV7-9	TRBJ1-2	NA	TGTGCCAGCAGCTTAGGGCGGGCCTTTAACTATGGCTACACCTTC	CASSLGRAFNYGYTF
TRBD2	TRBV7-2	TRBJ2-3	NA	TGTGCCAGCAACCCCGGGACTAGCTTATCAGATACGCAGTATTTT	CASNPGTSLSDTQYF
TRBD1	TRBV9	TRBJ1-1	NA	TGTGCCAGCAGCGTAGCAGGGGGCGAGAACACTGAAGCTTTCTTT	CASSVAGGENTEAFF
NA	TRBV28	TRBJ2-7	NA	TGTGCCACTCGCCTGAACTACGAGCAGTACTTC	CATRLNYEQYF
NA	TRBV29-1	TRBJ2-6	NA	TGCAGCGCTGGCGGGACTTCTGGGGCCAACGTCCTGACTTTC	CSAGGTSGANVLTF
TRBD1	TRBV29-1	TRBJ1-1	NA	TGCAGCGTTGTGTACAGGGGGAACGAAGCTTTCTTT	CSVVYRGNEAFF
NA	TRBV5-4	TRBJ2-2	NA	TGTGCCAGCAGCTTGGGGTTGGCTAGCGGGGAGCTGTTTTTT	CASSLGLASGELFF
NA	TRBV29-1	TRBJ2-7	NA	TGCAGCGTTGAAGATGCCGGGGGCGCAGACGCTAAGGCCTACGAGCAGTACTTC	CSVEDAGGADAKAYEQYF
NA	TRBV5-6	TRBJ2-2	NA	TGTGCCAGCAGCTTCGGCGGGATTTACACCGGGGAGCTGTTTTTT	CASSFGGIYTGELFF
NA	TRBV18	TRBJ2-3	NA	TGTGCCAGCTCACCATCGGATACTAGCACAGATACGCAGTATTTT	CASSPSDTSTDTQYF
NA	TRBV5-6	TRBJ2-1	once	TGTGCCAGCAGCTTGGGGCGGGCCCCCTACAATGAGCAGTTCTTC	CASSLGRAPYNEQFF
NA	TRBV14	TRBJ2-7	NA	TGTGCCAGCAGCCAAGTATACGAGCAGTACTTC	CASSQVYEQYF
TRBD2	TRBV7-9	TRBJ2-3	NA	TGTGCCAGCAGCTTAGCCGTGGGAGGGGGCACAGATACGCAGTATTTT	CASSLAVGGGTDTQYF
NA	TRBV4-1	TRBJ2-3	once	TGCGCCAGCAGCCAAGCGACATACAACCCCACAGATACGCAGTATTTT	CASSQATYNPTDTQYF
NA	TRBV7-3	TRBJ2-7	NA	TGTGCCAGCAGCCCATTTAGCGGCTACGAGCAGTACTTC	CASSPFSGYEQYF
NA	TRBV6-5	TRBJ1-5	NA	TGTGCCAGCAGTTACACCAGTCAGCATCAGCCCCAGCATTTT	CASSYTSQHQPQHF
TRBD1	TRBV30	TRBJ1-2	NA	TGTGCCTGGAGGGCCGGGACAGGGGACCCCTATGGCTACACCTTC	CAWRAGTGDPYGYTF
NA	TRBV10-3	TRBJ1-1	NA	TGTGCCATCAGTGAGTCGACCATTACTTCGATCTCTAGGGGTGAAGCTTTCTTT	CAISESTITSISRGEAFF
TRBD1	TRBV27	TRBJ2-3	NA	TGTGCCAGCACACCAGGGACAGGGGGCCTACAGACAGATACGCAGTATTTT	CASTPGTGGLQTDTQYF
TRBD2	TRBV27	TRBJ2-1	NA	TGTGCCAGCAGTTTAGCGGGAGAAATCTACAATGAGCAGTTCTTC	CASSLAGEIYNEQFF
TRBD2	TRBV14	TRBJ2-3	NA	TGTGCCAGCAGCCGATCACTAGCGGGAGGTGGTACGCAGTATTTT	CASSRSLAGGGTQYF
TRBD2	TRBV27	TRBJ2-7	NA	TGTGCCAGCAGTTTATCGGGGAGGGGTTACGAGCAGTACTTC	CASSLSGRGYEQYF
NA	TRBV10-3	TRBJ2-7	NA	TGTGCCACCAGTTCGGGAGTGGGGGCTTACGAGCAGTACTTC	CATSSGVGAYEQYF
NA	TRBV29-1	TRBJ2-7	NA	TGCAGCGTTGTCCCCAGGGCCTCCTACGAGCAGTACTTC	CSVVPRASYEQYF
TRBD1	TRBV14	TRBJ1-2	NA	TGTGCCAGCAGCCCATTTCCCCGGACAGGGTGGGACTATGGCTACACCTTC	CASSPFPRTGWDYGYTF
NA	TRBV5-4	TRBJ2-7	NA	TGTGCCAGCAGCCCGGACAGCTCTAGGGAGCAGTACTTC	CASSPDSSREQYF
NA	TRBV5-6	TRBJ2-2	once	TGTGCCAGCAGCTTCCCGGTCACCGGGGAGCTGTTTTTT	CASSFPVTGELFF
TRBD1	TRBV11-2	TRBJ2-7	NA	TGTGCCAGCAGTCCAGAAAAAACAGGGGGTATCAACTTC	CASSPEKTGGINF
NA	TRBV5-5	TRBJ2-1	NA	TGTGCCAGCAGCCCCCCGCAAGCTAGGAATGAGCAGTTCTTC	CASSPPQARNEQFF
NA	TRBV7-6	TRBJ1-3	NA	TGTGCCAGCAGCTTAGGAGCAAGGGGCGCGTTAGGAAACACCATATATTTT	CASSLGARGALGNTIYF
NA	TRBV5-8	TRBJ2-7	NA	TGTGCCAGCAGTACGGGTCGGGACGAGCAGTACTTC	CASSTGRDEQYF
NA	TRBV19	TRBJ1-1	few	TGTGCCAGTAGCGGGTACACTGAAGCTTTCTTT	CASSGYTEAFF
NA	TRBV7-6	TRBJ1-1	NA	TGTGCCAGCAGCTTAAGCGGGGCCCCTAACACTGAAGCTTTCTTT	CASSLSGAPNTEAFF
NA	TRBV29-1	TRBJ2-7	once	TGCAGCGTGTGGGTGCTGGGGAGTTCCCATTACGAGCAGTACTTC	CSVWVLGSSHYEQYF
TRBD2	TRBV27	TRBJ2-7	NA	TGTGCCAGCAGTTACGCTAGCGGGAGCCCCGAGCAGTACTTC	CASSYASGSPEQYF
TRBD1	TRBV30	TRBJ2-7	NA	TGTGCCTGGAGTCCGGGACAGGGGTACGAGCAGTACTTC	CAWSPGQGYEQYF
TRBD2	TRBV6-5	TRBJ2-1	NA	TGTGCCAGCAGTTACTCGAGAACTAGCGGGGACAATGAGCAGTTCTTC	CASSYSRTSGDNEQFF
NA	TRBV4-1	TRBJ2-1	NA	TGCGCCAGCAGCCAAGAGGTTTCCGGATTCTCCTACAATGAGCAGTTCTTC	CASSQEVSGFSYNEQFF
NA	TRBV4-1	TRBJ2-5	NA	TGCGCCAGCAGCCTCCGTCTGACGGTTAAAGTACAAGAGACCCAGTACTTC	CASSLRLTVKVQETQYF
NA	TRBV7-2	TRBJ2-3	NA	TGTGCCAGCAGTCGACACGGCGGGGATACGCAGTATTTT	CASSRHGGDTQYF
NA	TRBV19	TRBJ2-7	NA	TGTGCCAGTAGTTCTCAGGGGATGGGGGCTTACGAGCAGTACTTC	CASSSQGMGAYEQYF
TRBD2	TRBV15	TRBJ2-7	NA	TGTGCCACCAACGCCGGGGCTAGCGGGCTCTACGAGCAGTACTTC	CATNAGASGLYEQYF
TRBD1	TRBV4-1	TRBJ2-7	NA	TGCGCCAGCAGCCAAGATAGGCGGAGACAGGGTTCCTACGAGCAGTACTTC	CASSQDRRRQGSYEQYF
NA	TRBV4-1	TRBJ2-1	NA	TGCGCCAGCAGCCAAGCCCCGGGGCAACCCTCAAATGAGCAGTTCTTC	CASSQAPGQPSNEQFF
NA	TRBV5-1	TRBJ1-1	NA	TGCGCCAGCAGCTTGGAAGCGAGGAACACTGAAGCTTTCTTT	CASSLEARNTEAFF